These T cell receptor beta chains were read from a single sample in a study of blood T cell repertoires in COVID-19. Sequencing was performed with immunoSEQ multiplex PCR; in TCRdb, only in-frame clones are kept and a portion is missing. The sample yields 40,000 to 65,000 clones, roughly 84% seen once. Sequenced material: peripheral blood. The receptor source for this set is a man between 65 and 85 years old with active COVID-19. Each CDR3 is given with its conserved first and last residue. D genes are given only for firm matches. The size field is filled for only some rows; it gives once, few, many or a size class.

abundance,d_gene,v_gene,j_gene,CDR3nt,CDR3aa
once,TRBD1,TRBV29-1,TRBJ2-7,TGCAGCGTTGGGGGGCCACAGGTGGACAGGGGGCGTCTTGTTTCCTACGAGCAGTACTTC,CSVGGPQVDRGRLVSYEQYF
NA,NA,TRBV9,TRBJ2-3,TGTGCCAGCAGCGTAAACCTCGGGGATACGCAGTATTTT,CASSVNLGDTQYF
NA,NA,TRBV7-9,TRBJ2-1,TGTGCCAGCAGATCTACTGGACAGTCAAATCCCAATGAGCAGTTCTTC,CASRSTGQSNPNEQFF
NA,TRBD1,TRBV18,TRBJ2-3,TGTGCCAGCTCACCCCGGACAGGCGGTAACCCTAGCACAGATACGCAGTATTTT,CASSPRTGGNPSTDTQYF
NA,TRBD2,TRBV7-7,TRBJ2-1,TGTGCTAGCAGCGTTAGCGGGGGGGCCTACAATGAGCAGTTCTTC,CASSVSGGAYNEQFF
NA,TRBD2,TRBV6-4,TRBJ2-3,TGTGCCAGCAGCCCCGGACTAGCGGGGGGGGGAGATACGCAGTATTTT,CASSPGLAGGGDTQYF
NA,TRBD1,TRBV10-3,TRBJ1-1,TGTGCCATCTGGGGACAGGGGAACACTGAAGCTTTCTTT,CAIWGQGNTEAFF
NA,TRBD2,TRBV5-4,TRBJ2-2,TGTGCCAGCGGGCAGCGGGGGGTGCGCACCGGGGAGCTGTTTTTT,CASGQRGVRTGELFF
NA,NA,TRBV9,TRBJ1-1,TGTGCCAGCAGCGTAGGTCAGTTCACTGAAGCTTTCTTT,CASSVGQFTEAFF
NA,NA,TRBV3-1/TRBV3-2,TRBJ2-2,TGTGCCAGCAGCCGAGCCTTGGGAGGAAGGAACACCGGGGAGCTGTTTTTT,CASSRALGGRNTGELFF
NA,NA,TRBV12-3/TRBV12-4,TRBJ2-1,TGTGCCAGCAGTTTATGGTGGCCCGAGCAGTTCTTC,CASSLWWPEQFF
NA,NA,TRBV5-5,TRBJ1-6,TGTGCCAGCAGCCCCCAACCTCGGGACCTCCACTTT,CASSPQPRDLHF
NA,NA,TRBV29-1,TRBJ1-1,TGCAGCGTTCTAGGGGTTGGGAACACTGAAGCTTTCTTT,CSVLGVGNTEAFF
NA,NA,TRBV18,TRBJ1-1,TGTGCCAGCTCACTTACGCCCCCGGACAGCATGAACACTGAAGCTTTCTTT,CASSLTPPDSMNTEAFF
NA,NA,TRBV3-1/TRBV3-2,TRBJ1-1,TGTGCCAGCAGCAACACAAGAAACACTGAAGCTTTCTTT,CASSNTRNTEAFF
NA,TRBD1,TRBV3-1/TRBV3-2,TRBJ2-2,TGTGCCAGCAGCCCTCACCAAGGACAGGCTCCGGGGACCGGGGAGCTGTTTTTT,CASSPHQGQAPGTGELFF
NA,TRBD1,TRBV13,TRBJ1-4,TGTGCCAGCAGCCCAGGGGGGGACAGGGACGAAAAACTGTTTTTT,CASSPGGDRDEKLFF
NA,TRBD1,TRBV11-1,TRBJ2-7,TGTGCCAGCACTCGGGACAGGGGTGTAGGCGAGCAGTACTTC,CASTRDRGVGEQYF
NA,NA,TRBV27,TRBJ1-1,TGTGCCAGCAGTTTGGCGGGTATGAACACTGAAGCTTTCTTT,CASSLAGMNTEAFF
NA,NA,TRBV7-2,TRBJ1-1,TGTGCCAGCAGCCCAGGCGGGGTGCGCACTGAAGCTTTCTTT,CASSPGGVRTEAFF
NA,NA,TRBV12-3/TRBV12-4,TRBJ1-5,TGTGCCAGCAGCATGGAGGGCAATCAGCCCCAGCATTTT,CASSMEGNQPQHF
NA,NA,TRBV29-1,TRBJ2-1,TGCAGCGTCCAGACTCTAGCTGAGCAGTTCTTC,CSVQTLAEQFF
once,TRBD1,TRBV2,TRBJ1-2,TGTGCCAGCAGCCTACGGACAGGGGGGTGGGGTGGCTACACCTTC,CASSLRTGGWGGYTF
NA,NA,TRBV19,TRBJ1-2,TGTGCCAGTAGCAAAATCGAGGGACAAAGCTATGGCTACACCTTC,CASSKIEGQSYGYTF
NA,TRBD1,TRBV29-1,TRBJ1-1,TGCAGCGTCAGAATACAGGGGGCTGACACTGAAGCTTTCTTT,CSVRIQGADTEAFF
NA,NA,TRBV6-2/TRBV6-3,TRBJ2-1,TGTGCCAGCAGTAGGGGTGTTGGAAATGAGCAGTTCTTC,CASSRGVGNEQFF
NA,TRBD1,TRBV5-5,TRBJ1-1,TGTGCCAGCAGCTTGGAAGCAGGGGGAGCTTTCTTT,CASSLEAGGAFF
few,TRBD1,TRBV19,TRBJ1-5,TGTGCCAGTAGTATCATGGGACAGGGGGATCAGCCCCAGCATTTT,CASSIMGQGDQPQHF
NA,NA,TRBV19,TRBJ1-5,TGTGCCAGTAGTATAGCTGGTGGAGGTAGGCATTTT,CASSIAGGGRHF
NA,NA,TRBV5-8,TRBJ2-3,TGTGCCAGCAGCTCGGGCAGGGCCTCTAGCACAGATACGCAGTATTTT,CASSSGRASSTDTQYF
NA,NA,TRBV6-6,TRBJ1-5,TGTGCCAGCAGTGGGCAGGGAAGCAATCAGCCCCAGCATTTT,CASSGQGSNQPQHF
few,TRBD2,TRBV5-1,TRBJ2-5,TGCGCCAGCAGCGCAGGGACTAGCGGAGATACCCAGTACTTC,CASSAGTSGDTQYF
NA,TRBD1,TRBV5-6,TRBJ2-7,TGTGCCAGCAGCCGACCGGGACAGGGCTCCTACGAGCAGTACTTC,CASSRPGQGSYEQYF
NA,TRBD1,TRBV7-3,TRBJ2-1,TGTGCCAGCAGCCCCGGGACAGGGGGCTATGAGCAGTTCTTC,CASSPGTGGYEQFF
NA,NA,TRBV10-3,TRBJ2-3,TGTGCCATCAGTGAGTCGGGGCTCAGCTACAGCACAGATACGCAGTATTTT,CAISESGLSYSTDTQYF
NA,NA,TRBV7-2,TRBJ2-1,TGTGCCAGCAGCGCCGGGAGCCCTACCAATGAGCAGTTCTTC,CASSAGSPTNEQFF
NA,NA,TRBV27,TRBJ1-5,TGTGCCAGCAGTTTGAGGGCCTATAGCAATCAGCCCCAGCATTTT,CASSLRAYSNQPQHF
NA,TRBD2,TRBV13,TRBJ2-4,TGTGCCAGCAGCAGACGTAGCCCACTAGCGGGGGGGCCGGGTGCCAAAAACATTCAGTACTTC,CASSRRSPLAGGPGAKNIQYF
once,TRBD1,TRBV9,TRBJ2-1,TGTGCCAGCAGCCTCGGGACAGACAATGAGCAGTTCTTC,CASSLGTDNEQFF
NA,TRBD2,TRBV5-1,TRBJ2-2,TGCGCCAGCAGGGGACTAGCGGGGGATAACACCGGGGAGCTGTTTTTT,CASRGLAGDNTGELFF
NA,TRBD1,TRBV5-1,TRBJ2-7,TGCGCCAGCAGCAGGGGACAGGGGGCTTACGAGCAGTACTTC,CASSRGQGAYEQYF
NA,NA,TRBV5-1,TRBJ2-1,TGCGCCAGCAGCTTGGAGGGGGTTGGGGATGAGCAGTTCTTC,CASSLEGVGDEQFF